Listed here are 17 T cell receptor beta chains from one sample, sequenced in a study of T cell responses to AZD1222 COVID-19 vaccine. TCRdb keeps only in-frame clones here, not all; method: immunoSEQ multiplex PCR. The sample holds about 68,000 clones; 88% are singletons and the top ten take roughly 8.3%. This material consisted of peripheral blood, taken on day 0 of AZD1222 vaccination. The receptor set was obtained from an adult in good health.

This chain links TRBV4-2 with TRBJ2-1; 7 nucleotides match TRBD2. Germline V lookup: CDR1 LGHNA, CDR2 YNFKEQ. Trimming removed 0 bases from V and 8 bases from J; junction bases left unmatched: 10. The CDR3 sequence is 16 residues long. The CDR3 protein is CASSQDSGGGPDEQFF. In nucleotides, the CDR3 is TGTGCCAGCAGCCAAGATAGTGGGGGAGGGCCGGATGAGCAGTTCTTC.

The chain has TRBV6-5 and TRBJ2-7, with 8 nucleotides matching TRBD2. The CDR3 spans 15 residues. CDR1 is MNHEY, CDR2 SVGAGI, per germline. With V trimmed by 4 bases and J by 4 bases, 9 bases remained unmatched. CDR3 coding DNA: TGTGCCAGCAGTTCCCATAGAGCGGGAGAGTACGAGCAGTACTTC. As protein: CASSSHRAGEYEQYF.

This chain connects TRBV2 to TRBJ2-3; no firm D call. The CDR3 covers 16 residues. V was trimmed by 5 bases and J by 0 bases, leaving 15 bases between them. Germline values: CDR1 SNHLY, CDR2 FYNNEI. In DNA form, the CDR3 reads TGTGCCAGCAGTAGTAATCCAAGCGAGAGCACAGATACGCAGTATTTT. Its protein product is CASSSNPSESTDTQYF.

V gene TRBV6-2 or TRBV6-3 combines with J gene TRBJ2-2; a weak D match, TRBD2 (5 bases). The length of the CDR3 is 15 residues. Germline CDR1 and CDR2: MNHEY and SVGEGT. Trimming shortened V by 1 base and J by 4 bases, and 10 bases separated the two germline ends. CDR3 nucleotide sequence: TGTGCCAGCAGTTACTTATGGACTGGCACCGGGGAGCTGTTTTTT. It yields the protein CASSYLWTGTGELFF.

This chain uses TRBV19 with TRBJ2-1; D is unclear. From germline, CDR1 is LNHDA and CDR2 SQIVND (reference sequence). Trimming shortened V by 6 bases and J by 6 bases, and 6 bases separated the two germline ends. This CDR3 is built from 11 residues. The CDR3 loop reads CASRVGNEQFF. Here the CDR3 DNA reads TGTGCCAGTAGGGTGGGCAATGAGCAGTTCTTC. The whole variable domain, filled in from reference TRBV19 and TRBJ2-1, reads DGGITQSPKYLFRKEGQNVTLSCEQNLNHDAMYWYRQDPGQGLRLIYYSQIVNDFQKGDIAEGYSVSREKKESFPLTVTSAQKNPTAFYLCASRVGNEQFFGPGTRLTVL.

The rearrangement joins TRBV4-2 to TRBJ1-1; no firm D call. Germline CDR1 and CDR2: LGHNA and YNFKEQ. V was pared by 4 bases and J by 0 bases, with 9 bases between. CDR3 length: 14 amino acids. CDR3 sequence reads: CASSLDGMNTEAFF. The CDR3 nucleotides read TGTGCCAGCAGCCTAGACGGCATGAACACTGAAGCTTTCTTT.

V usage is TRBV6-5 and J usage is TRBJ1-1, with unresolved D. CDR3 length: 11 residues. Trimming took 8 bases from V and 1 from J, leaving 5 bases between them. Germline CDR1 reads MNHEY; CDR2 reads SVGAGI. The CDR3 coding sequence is TGTGCCAGCTTGGAGAACACTGAAGCTTTCTTT. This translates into CASLENTEAFF.

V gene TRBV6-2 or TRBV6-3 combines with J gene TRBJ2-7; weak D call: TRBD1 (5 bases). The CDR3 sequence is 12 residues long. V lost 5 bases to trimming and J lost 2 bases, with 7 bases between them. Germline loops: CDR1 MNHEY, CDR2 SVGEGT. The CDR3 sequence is CASSDSTYEQYF. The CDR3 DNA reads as TGTGCCAGCAGTGACAGCACCTACGAGCAGTACTTC.

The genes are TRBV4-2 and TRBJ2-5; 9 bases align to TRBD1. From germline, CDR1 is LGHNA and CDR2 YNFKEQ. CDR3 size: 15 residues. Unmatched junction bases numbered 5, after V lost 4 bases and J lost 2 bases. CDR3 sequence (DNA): TGTGCCAGCAGCCTCACCGGGACAGGGCAAGAGACCCAGTACTTC. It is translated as CASSLTGTGQETQYF.

In DNA, the CDR3 is TGTGCCAGCAGCTTAGCCCGGGTAGAAGCTTTCTTT. Encoded protein: CASSLARVEAFF. The gene calls are TRBV7-2 and TRBJ1-1; D is uncertain. The V gene's germline CDR1 is SGHTA and CDR2 FQGNSA. This CDR3 is built from 12 residues. The V end was cut by 0 bases, the J end by 8 bases, with 7 bases between.

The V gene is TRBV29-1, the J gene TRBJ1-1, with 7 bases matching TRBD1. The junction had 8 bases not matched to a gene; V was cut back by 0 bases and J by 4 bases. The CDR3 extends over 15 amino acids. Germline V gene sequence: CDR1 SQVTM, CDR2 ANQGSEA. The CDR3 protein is CSVEDRQGRGTEAFF. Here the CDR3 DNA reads TGCAGCGTTGAAGACAGACAGGGTAGGGGCACTGAAGCTTTCTTT.

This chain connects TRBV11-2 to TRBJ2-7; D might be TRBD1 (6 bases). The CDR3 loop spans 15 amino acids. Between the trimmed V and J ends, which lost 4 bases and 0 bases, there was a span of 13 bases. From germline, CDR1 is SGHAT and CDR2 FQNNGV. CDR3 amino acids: CASSSQQGISYEQYF. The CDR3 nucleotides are TGTGCCAGCAGCTCCCAACAGGGTATCTCCTACGAGCAGTACTTC.

This chain's CDR3 is CASSVRGGINTEAFF. As DNA, the CDR3 is TGTGCCAGCAGCGTTCGAGGAGGGATAAACACTGAAGCTTTCTTT. The chain is built from TRBV9 and TRBJ1-1; D remains unclear. The CDR3 consists of 15 residues. V was clipped by 2 bases and J by 2 bases, with 13 bases between them. Germline V CDR1 and CDR2: SGDLS, YYNGEE.

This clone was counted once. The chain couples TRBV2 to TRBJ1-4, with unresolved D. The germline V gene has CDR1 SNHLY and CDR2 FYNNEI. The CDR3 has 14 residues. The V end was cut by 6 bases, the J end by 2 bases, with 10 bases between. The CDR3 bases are TGTGCCAGCAGGGGAGTATCTACTAATGAAAAACTGTTTTTT. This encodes CASRGVSTNEKLFF.

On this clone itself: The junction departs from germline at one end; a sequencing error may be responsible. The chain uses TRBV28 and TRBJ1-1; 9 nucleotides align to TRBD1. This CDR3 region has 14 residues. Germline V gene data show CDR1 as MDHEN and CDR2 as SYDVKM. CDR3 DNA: TGTGCCACCAGTCCCGGGACAGGGAGACGGGAAGCTTTCTTT. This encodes CATSPGTGRREAFF.

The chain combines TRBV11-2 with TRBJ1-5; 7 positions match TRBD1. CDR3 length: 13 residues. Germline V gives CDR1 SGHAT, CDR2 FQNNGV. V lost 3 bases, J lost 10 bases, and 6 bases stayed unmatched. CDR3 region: CASSFTYRGPQHF. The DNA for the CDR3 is TGTGCCAGCAGCTTTACGTACAGGGGTCCCCAGCATTTT.

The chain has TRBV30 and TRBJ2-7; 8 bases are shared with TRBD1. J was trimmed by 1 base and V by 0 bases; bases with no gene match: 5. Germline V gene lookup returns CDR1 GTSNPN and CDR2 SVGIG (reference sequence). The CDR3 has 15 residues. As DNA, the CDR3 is TGTGCCTGGAGTGTATTTGGGGACAGGTCCTACGAGCAGTACTTC. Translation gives CAWSVFGDRSYEQYF.